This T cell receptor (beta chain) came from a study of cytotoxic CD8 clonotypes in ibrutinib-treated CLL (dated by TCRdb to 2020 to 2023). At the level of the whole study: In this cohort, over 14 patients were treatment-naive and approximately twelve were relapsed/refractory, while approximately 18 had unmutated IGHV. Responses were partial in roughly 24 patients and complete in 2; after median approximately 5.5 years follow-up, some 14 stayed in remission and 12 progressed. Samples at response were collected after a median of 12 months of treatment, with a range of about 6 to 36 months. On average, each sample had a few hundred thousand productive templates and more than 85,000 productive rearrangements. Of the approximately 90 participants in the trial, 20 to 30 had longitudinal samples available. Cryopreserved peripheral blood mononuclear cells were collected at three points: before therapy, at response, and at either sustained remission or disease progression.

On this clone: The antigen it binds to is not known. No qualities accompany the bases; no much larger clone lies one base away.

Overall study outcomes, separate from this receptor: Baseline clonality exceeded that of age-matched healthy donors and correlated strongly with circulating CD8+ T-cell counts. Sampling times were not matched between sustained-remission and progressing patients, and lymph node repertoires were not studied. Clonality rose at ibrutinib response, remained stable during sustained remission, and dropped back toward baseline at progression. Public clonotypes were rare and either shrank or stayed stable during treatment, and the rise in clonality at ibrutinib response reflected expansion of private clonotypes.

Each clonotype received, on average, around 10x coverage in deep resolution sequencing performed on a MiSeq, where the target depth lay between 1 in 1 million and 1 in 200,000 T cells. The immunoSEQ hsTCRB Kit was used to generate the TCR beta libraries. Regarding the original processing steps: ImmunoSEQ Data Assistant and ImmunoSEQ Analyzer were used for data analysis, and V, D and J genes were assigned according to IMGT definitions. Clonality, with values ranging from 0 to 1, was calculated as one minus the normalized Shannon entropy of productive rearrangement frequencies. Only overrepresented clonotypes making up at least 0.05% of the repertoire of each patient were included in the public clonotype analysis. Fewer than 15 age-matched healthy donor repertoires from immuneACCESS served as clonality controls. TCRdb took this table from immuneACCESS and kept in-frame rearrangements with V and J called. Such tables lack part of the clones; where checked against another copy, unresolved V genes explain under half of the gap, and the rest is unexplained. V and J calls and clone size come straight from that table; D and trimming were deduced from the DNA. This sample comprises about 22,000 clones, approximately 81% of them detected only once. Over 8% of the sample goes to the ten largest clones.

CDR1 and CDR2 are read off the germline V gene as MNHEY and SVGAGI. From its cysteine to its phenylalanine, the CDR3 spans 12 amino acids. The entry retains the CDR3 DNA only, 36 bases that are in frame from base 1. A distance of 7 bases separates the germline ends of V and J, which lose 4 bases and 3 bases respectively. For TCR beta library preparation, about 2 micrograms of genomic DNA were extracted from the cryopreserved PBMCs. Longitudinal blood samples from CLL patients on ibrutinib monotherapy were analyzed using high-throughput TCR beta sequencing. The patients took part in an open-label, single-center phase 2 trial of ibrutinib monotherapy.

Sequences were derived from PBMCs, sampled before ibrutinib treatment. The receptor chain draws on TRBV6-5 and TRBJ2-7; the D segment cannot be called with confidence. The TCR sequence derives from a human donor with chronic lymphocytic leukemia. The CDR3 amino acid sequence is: CASSSDIYEQYF. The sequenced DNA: TGTGCCAGCAGTTCCGATATCTACGAGCAGTACTTC.